This TCR beta chain derives from a study of identical twins. General observations from the study: Twins' excess sharing was less marked for out-of-frame beta sequences. Models underestimated TCR alpha sharing (out-of-frame) in monozygotic twins.

Per germline, CDR1 SGHDT and CDR2 YYEEEE. The CDR3 consists of 15 residues. V dropped 0 bases and J dropped 1 base, with 7 bases sitting between them. A universal primer site was created by template switching, with the cDNA bearing unique molecular identifiers. TCRdb itself ran the 5' RACE reads through MiXCR, one entry per CDR3 protein. The repertoire holds about 220,000 distinct CDR3 sequences, 7.5% seen once, with approximately 2% in the top ten. In its sample, this clonotype was seen many times. Its antigen is unknown. This sample also appeared in a second study, on yellow fever vaccine responses in identical twins. That work adds: Twin vaccine T cell responses reportedly seemed partly convergent, partly personalized.

Sample: memory (CD45RO+) T cells sorted from blood. This receptor was identified in a woman aged 18-29 years in good health. This chain links TRBV5-6 with TRBJ2-2; D remains unclear. The CDR3 nucleotides are TGTGCCAGCAGCTTGGTAGTCCAGAACACCGGGGAGCTGTTTTTT. Encoded protein: CASSLVVQNTGELFF.